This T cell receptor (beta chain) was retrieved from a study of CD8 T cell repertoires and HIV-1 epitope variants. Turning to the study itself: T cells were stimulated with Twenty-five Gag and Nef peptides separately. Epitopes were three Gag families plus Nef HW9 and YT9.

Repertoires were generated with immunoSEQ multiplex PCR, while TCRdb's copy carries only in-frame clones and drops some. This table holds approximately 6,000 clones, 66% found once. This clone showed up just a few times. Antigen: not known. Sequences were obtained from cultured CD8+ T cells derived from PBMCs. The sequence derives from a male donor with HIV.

The CDR3 DNA reads TGCGCCAGCAGCCCTTTAGCGGGAGGCGTGGATACGCAGTATTTT. Amino acid sequence: CASSPLAGGVDTQYF. The chain carries TRBV4-1 and TRBJ2-3; 10 nucleotides align to TRBD2. Per the germline V gene, CDR1 is MGHRA and CDR2 is YSYEKL. Unmatched junction bases numbered 7, after V lost 4 bases and J lost 6 bases. CDR3 length: 15 residues.